This note documents a single T cell receptor (beta chain) sequence. Its target is not known. The J segment lost 8 bases and the V segment lost 6 bases, leaving 6 bases of the junction unmatched. The germline gives CDR1 MNHEY, CDR2 SVGAGI. This CDR3 is 13 amino acids long. The repertoire was sequenced with immunoSEQ multiplex PCR; TCRdb's copy has only in-frame clones and lacks some. There are 150,000 to 200,000 clones in the sample; approximately 93% occur only once, and 3.5% to 4.5% lies in the top ten. This sample is drawn from a study of T cell responses to AZD1222 COVID-19 vaccine. General study points: Spike-wide coverage was observed for vaccine-associated CD4 TCRs, with dominant responses at 160-218 and 743-854. Donors were chiefly white British, with a greater number of females, and clonal diversity was perhaps underestimated. Baseline serology detected seropositivity in only six or seven AZD1222 recipients.

The chain joins TRBV6-5 to TRBJ1-4; 7 nucleotides line up with TRBD1. This TCR derives from an adult in good health. The specimen comprised peripheral blood, sampled on day 0 of AZD1222 vaccination. In DNA, the CDR3 is TGTGCCAGCAGACGACAGGGAGGGGAAAAACTGTTTTTT. Translating it yields CASRRQGGEKLFF.